This TCR beta chain was sequenced for a study of blood T cell repertoires in COVID-19 (dated by TCRdb to about 2020). Background on the whole study: Samples from collaborators originated in the United States, Italy and Spain and spanned both the acute and convalescent phases of COVID-19. Subjects who had been exposed to COVID-19, were actively infected with it, or had recovered from it provided the deeply sampled blood TCRbeta repertoires that made up the dataset. The repertoires were released in a freely available public database meant as a resource for research on the immune response to SARS-CoV-2. Nearly every sample came with metadata listing a de-identified subject ID, COVID-19 status, age in years and sex. Where available, HLA class I and class II types were taken from metadata supplied by the sample provider and were not determined by assay-based typing. The samples were drawn from two sources: the first 160 participants of the ongoing ImmuneRACE study, and fewer than 1,500 subjects contributed by 6 global collaborators. The prospective study material was composed of cDNA or gDNA derived from T cells, B-cell-depleted T cells, or PBMCs.

What the research found in general, with its limitations: Clinical and demographic metadata were provided uncurated, with the amount varying by source and participant.

Each collaborating institution followed its own protocols to collect whole blood in K2EDTA tubes. For TCRbeta analysis, collaborators shipped samples as frozen whole blood, isolated PBMCs, or DNA extracted from either of those sample types. TCRbeta CDR3 regions were amplified from genomic DNA using the immunoSEQ Assay, a bias-controlled multiplex PCR. As for the original processing: Within the assay, amplification of reference gene primers was used to estimate how many nucleated cells each sample contained. To quantify the absolute abundance of each unique TCRbeta CDR3 rearrangement, sequence reads were collapsed and filtered. Productive Simpson clonality was computed per sample as the square root of Simpson's diversity index over productive rearrangements. TCRdb limited this immuneACCESS table to in-frame rearrangements with V and J called. A share of clones is missing; checked studies link under half to unresolved V genes, and the rest is unexplained. V and J calls and clone size come straight from that table; D and trimming were deduced from the DNA. This sample gives some 100,000 clones in total; around 92% of them show up just once. Together, the top ten hold about 5.9% of the sample.

Comments on this clone: Its specific antigen is unknown. Per-base qualities were not stored, and no clone one base away is much larger.

V trim: 5 bases; J trim: 7 bases; unmatched bases: 7. Including the terminal cysteine and phenylalanine, the CDR3 comprises 13 residues. Solely the CDR3 DNA is kept, with 39 bases framed from the first base. The germline V gene yields SGHTA for CDR1 and FQGNSA for CDR2. Here the chain combines TRBV7-2 and TRBJ2-7; TRBD2 lines up with 8 middle nucleotides. The sample taken for sequencing was peripheral blood. The clonotype was recovered from an older woman with active COVID-19. DNA sequence: TGTGCCAGCAGCCCCGGGATAGCGGGGGAGCAGTACTTC. This codes for CASSPGIAGEQYF.